This TCR beta chain is drawn from a study of cytomegalovirus exposure and HLA in healthy donors. Trimming took 7 bases from V and 2 from J; bases not matched to a gene: 5. The CDR3 extends over 14 amino acids. CDR1 is MNHEY and CDR2 is SMNVEV in the germline V gene (reference sequence). PCR employed 60 Vbeta and 13 Jbeta primers. Assay used: immunoSEQ multiplex PCR; TCRdb lists only in-frame clones, some missing. The sample contains about 180,000 clones, around 80% of which appear only once. This rearrangement joins TRBV27 to TRBJ2-5, with 9 bases aligning to TRBD1. This receptor was obtained from a man aged 18 to 29 in good health and CMV-seronegative. Sample: PBMCs. CDR3 nucleotide sequence: TGTGCCAGCACCCCCGACAGGGGGCAAGAGACCCAGTACTTC. It specifies CASTPDRGQETQYF.